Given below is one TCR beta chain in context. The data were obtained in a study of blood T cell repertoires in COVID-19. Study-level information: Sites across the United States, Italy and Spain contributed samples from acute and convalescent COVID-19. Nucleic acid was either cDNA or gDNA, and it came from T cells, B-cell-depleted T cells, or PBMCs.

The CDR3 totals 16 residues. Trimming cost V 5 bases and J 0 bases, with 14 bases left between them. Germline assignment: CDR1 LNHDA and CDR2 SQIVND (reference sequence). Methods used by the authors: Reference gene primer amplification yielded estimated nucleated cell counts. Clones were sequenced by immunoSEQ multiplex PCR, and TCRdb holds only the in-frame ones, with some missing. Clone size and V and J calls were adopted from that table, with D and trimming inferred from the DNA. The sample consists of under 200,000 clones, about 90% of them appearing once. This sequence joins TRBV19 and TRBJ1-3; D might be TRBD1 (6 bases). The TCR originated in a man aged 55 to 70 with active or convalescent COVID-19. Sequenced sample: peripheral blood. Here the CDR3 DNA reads TGTGCCAGTAGTGGTTACAGGGAACTCTCTGGAAACACCATATATTTT. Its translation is CASSGYRELSGNTIYF. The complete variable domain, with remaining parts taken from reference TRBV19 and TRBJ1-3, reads DGGITQSPKYLFRKEGQNVTLSCEQNLNHDAMYWYRQDPGQGLRLIYYSQIVNDFQKGDIAEGYSVSREKKESFPLTVTSAQKNPTAFYLCASSGYRELSGNTIYFGEGSWLTVV.